Listed below are T cell receptor beta chains from one sample, sequenced in a study of blood T cell repertoires in COVID-19. TCRdb keeps only in-frame clones here, not all; method: immunoSEQ multiplex PCR. The sample carries 200,000 or so clones, 70% to 85% recorded once. Sequenced: peripheral blood. Receptors were obtained from a woman in her twenties or thirties with acute or convalescent COVID-19. CDR3s include the opening cysteine and the closing phenylalanine or tryptophan. D genes are given only for firm matches. Rows give clone size only sometimes, using once, few, many, or a class for an expanded clone.

v_call,d_call,clone_size,j_call,cdr3_aa,cdr3_nt
TRBV6-5,-,-,TRBJ1-6,CANRREGYNSPLHF,TGTGCCAACCGACGGGAGGGATATAATTCACCCCTCCACTTT
TRBV28,TRBD1,few,TRBJ1-4,CASSLTTGMVEKLFF,TGTGCCAGCAGTTTAACGACAGGGATGGTAGAAAAACTGTTTTTT
TRBV15,TRBD2,-,TRBJ2-5,CATSRDASGNRPETQYF,TGTGCCACCAGCAGAGATGCTAGCGGGAACCGGCCGGAGACCCAGTACTTC
TRBV28,-,-,TRBJ2-7,CATTEVGVEQYF,TGTGCCACTACTGAGGTGGGAGTGGAGCAGTACTTC
TRBV28,TRBD1,once,TRBJ2-7,CASSLESGTGFPYEQYF,TGTGCCAGCAGTCTAGAGTCCGGGACAGGGTTCCCCTACGAGCAGTACTTC
TRBV12-3/TRBV12-4,-,-,TRBJ1-2,CASSLPFKGGYTF,TGTGCCAGCAGCCTACCCTTTAAGGGGGGCTACACCTTC
TRBV6-5,TRBD1,-,TRBJ1-1,CASCWTGEEAFF,TGTGCCAGCTGCTGGACAGGGGAAGAAGCTTTCTTT
TRBV6-5,TRBD1,-,TRBJ2-7,CASSLLPQGDYEQYF,TGTGCCAGCAGCCTTTTACCCCAGGGGGACTACGAGCAGTACTTC
TRBV7-9,TRBD1,once,TRBJ1-2,CASSLGGGTGYTF,TGTGCCAGCAGCTTAGGAGGGGGCACTGGCTACACCTTC
TRBV28,-,once,TRBJ1-2,CASSFSSRGYTF,TGTGCCAGCAGTTTTAGTTCACGGGGCTACACCTTC
TRBV6-5,TRBD2,-,TRBJ2-3,CASRKREGFTDTQYF,TGTGCCAGCAGGAAGCGGGAGGGCTTCACAGATACGCAGTATTTT
TRBV4-3,-,-,TRBJ1-1,CASSQAKGWTEAFF,TGCGCCAGCAGCCAAGCGAAGGGGTGGACTGAAGCTTTCTTT
TRBV5-6,TRBD1,once,TRBJ1-1,CASSLRQGHTEAFF,TGTGCCAGCAGCCTCAGACAGGGGCACACTGAAGCTTTCTTT
TRBV30,TRBD2,-,TRBJ2-7,CAWTPTSVSYEQYF,TGTGCCTGGACTCCGACTAGCGTGTCCTACGAGCAGTACTTC
TRBV28,-,-,TRBJ2-6,CASNPGTFPGANVLTF,TGTGCCAGCAATCCTGGCACGTTTCCCGGGGCCAACGTCCTGACTTTC
TRBV2,-,-,TRBJ1-4,CASSLGQGYGKLFF,TGTGCCAGCAGTCTGGGGCAGGGGTACGGAAAACTGTTTTTT
TRBV7-3,TRBD1,-,TRBJ2-2,CASSAGTGINTGELFF,TGTGCCAGCAGCGCCGGGACAGGAATAAACACCGGGGAGCTGTTTTTT
TRBV7-9,TRBD1,-,TRBJ2-7,CASSHRTGRYEQYF,TGTGCCAGCAGCCATCGGACAGGGCGGTACGAGCAGTACTTC
TRBV5-5,-,-,TRBJ1-2,CASSSDYYGYTF,TGTGCCAGCAGCTCCGACTACTATGGCTACACCTTC
TRBV28,-,-,TRBJ1-6,CASRTGENSPLHF,TGTGCCAGCAGAACCGGGGAGAATTCACCCCTCCACTTT
TRBV4-3,TRBD1,-,TRBJ1-3,CASSRDSSGNTIYF,TGCGCCAGCAGCCGGGACAGCTCTGGAAACACCATATATTTT
TRBV2,TRBD1,-,TRBJ1-2,CASIRGPLRDYGYTF,TGTGCCAGTATCAGGGGGCCCCTAAGAGACTATGGCTACACCTTC
TRBV12-3/TRBV12-4,-,-,TRBJ2-1,CASSPPGDEQFF,TGTGCCAGCAGTCCCCCGGGGGACGAGCAGTTCTTC
TRBV2,-,-,TRBJ1-3,CASSEIWSRSSGRFYF,TGTGCCAGCAGTGAAATATGGAGTAGGTCCTCCGGGAGATTTTATTTT
TRBV6-5,TRBD1,-,TRBJ1-2,CASSTDRRDYGYTF,TGTGCCAGCAGCACGGACAGGCGGGACTATGGCTACACCTTC
TRBV19,-,-,TRBJ1-1,CASSIIPNSVEAFF,TGTGCCAGTAGTATAATCCCTAATTCCGTTGAAGCTTTCTTT
TRBV27,-,-,TRBJ2-7,CASSKQGNYEQYF,TGTGCCAGCAGCAAACAGGGTAACTACGAGCAGTACTTC
TRBV28,-,-,TRBJ1-2,CASSPRRGGGYTF,TGTGCCAGCAGTCCCCGCAGGGGCGGGGGCTACACCTTC
TRBV7-3,TRBD1,-,TRBJ1-6,CASSEETGHNSPLHF,TGTGCCAGCAGCGAAGAGACAGGGCATAATTCACCCCTCCACTTT
TRBV6-2/TRBV6-3,TRBD1,-,TRBJ1-2,CASSFLLTGVGGYTF,TGTGCCAGCAGTTTTCTCCTTACAGGGGTCGGCGGCTACACCTTC
TRBV7-3,-,-,TRBJ1-1,CASSLQPGGEAFF,TGTGCCAGCAGCTTACAACCGGGGGGTGAAGCTTTCTTT